The 9 T cell receptor beta chains below were found in one sample sequenced in a study of esophageal squamous cell carcinoma under preoperative chemotherapy. Specified time point: before preoperative PTX-NDP chemotherapy. TCRdb used MiXCR to reprocess the PCR reads, holding one entry per CDR3 protein. The table records roughly 12,000 distinct CDR3 sequences, roughly half of them present only once. Sample collection was performed from a patient given preoperative chemotherapy. The source of these receptors is a human donor with esophageal squamous cell carcinoma. The donor label of this sample is uncertain.

The chain uses TRBV12-5 and TRBJ1-4; D not certain. Trimming cost V 0 bases and J 8 bases, with 13 bases left between them. The CDR3 is 15 residues long. Germline V gene sequence: CDR1 LGHNT, CDR2 FRNRAP. The CDR3 DNA sequence: TGTGCTAGTGGTTTGGTACATAAACAAGCAGAAAAACTGTTTTTT. This sequence encodes CASGLVHKQAEKLFF.

This clonotype was seen repeatedly, ten times or more. This could be a read error, since a much larger clone is one nucleotide away. V usage is TRBV7-6 and J usage is TRBJ2-1; 14 bases fit TRBD2. The CDR3 extends over 18 amino acids. V lost 0 bases and J lost 10; bases outside the gene matches: 11. Germline CDR1 is SGHVS and CDR2 is FNYEAQ. The CDR3 sequence: CASSLARLAGGTLGEQFF. Written as DNA, the CDR3 is TGTGCCAGCAGCTTAGCGAGACTAGCGGGAGGGACATTAGGGGAGCAGTTCTTC. The whole variable domain, remainder taken from reference TRBV7-6 and TRBJ2-1, is GAGVSQSPRYKVTKRGQDVALRCDPISGHVSLYWYRQALGQGPEFLTYFNYEAQQDKSGLPNDRFSAERPEGSISTLTIQRTEQRDSAMYRCASSLARLAGGTLGEQFFGPGTRLTVL.

The chain uses TRBV6-1 and TRBJ2-4, with D possibly called TRBD1 or TRBD2 (5 bases each). Germline V gene data show CDR1 as MNHNS and CDR2 as SASEGT. V lost 6 bases and J 5 bases, leaving 20 bases between the germline ends. The CDR3 consists of 16 residues. The CDR3 bases are TGTGCCAGCAGCGGACACGGGGTAGGGGACGAAAACATTCAGTACTTC. It codes for CASSGHGVGDENIQYF.

This clonotype came up many times. This could be a read error, since a much larger clone is one nucleotide away. The chain joins TRBV6-1 to TRBJ2-1, with D perhaps TRBD2 (6 bases). Trimming removed 8 bases from V and 10 bases from J, with 21 bases in between. The CDR3 is 14 residues long. Germline CDR1 and CDR2: MNHNS and SASEGT. CDR3 protein: CASHGDSGAYEQFF. In nucleotides, the CDR3 is TGTGCCAGCCACGGGGATTCGGGAGCCTACGAGCAGTTCTTC.

This sequence joins TRBV10-3 and TRBJ1-1; 7 nucleotides align to TRBD1. The ends lost 2 bases at V and 7 bases at J; junction bases unmatched: 7. This CDR3 has 14 amino acids. The germline CDR1 and CDR2 sequences are ENHRY and SYGVKD. For the CDR3, the DNA is TGTGCCATCAGTGAGGGAGGGACAGTGAATGAAGCTTTCTTT. Translation gives CAISEGGTVNEAFF.

For this clonotype: One end of the junction fails to match germline, which may point to a read error. The chain recombines TRBV6-4 with TRBJ2-1; D may be TRBD2 (6 bases). The germline V gene encodes CDR1 MRHNA and CDR2 SNTAGT. CDR3 length equals 15 residues. The CDR3 protein is CASSQDRDSSNEQFF. The DNA of the CDR3 is TGTGCCAGCAGTCAGGACCGGGACTCCTCCAATGAGCAGTTCTTC.

Concerning this clonotype: Since no conserved phenylalanine or tryptophan closes the CDR3, a read error is the likely cause. The CDR3 DNA is TGTGCCAGCACCAGACTAGCGGGAATGGTCACAGATACGCAGTATCTC. Its translation: CASTRLAGMVTDTQYL. This chain joins TRBV6-1 and TRBJ2-3, with TRBD2 identical over 11 bases. The CDR3 runs 16 residues. Losses at the gene ends were 7 bases for V and 2 bases for J; bases not matched to a gene: 8. Germline-derived CDR1 and CDR2 are MNHNS and SASEGT.

To note about this clonotype: At one boundary the junction diverges from the germline segment, which might be a read error. V gene TRBV10-2 combines with J gene TRBJ2-3; no firm D call. CDR1 and CDR2 from the germline V gene are WSHSY and SAAADI. The CDR3 consists of 14 residues. CDR3 sequence (DNA): TGCGCCAGCAGGGAGTCTGAAGAGGAGGATACGCAGTATTTT. Translating gives CASRESEEEDTQYF.

This clonotype is medium-sized. This rearrangement joins TRBV11-2 to TRBJ2-1, with no clear D. The J call is doubtful: the DNA matches TRBJ2-5 better. This CDR3 region has 13 residues. Germline V gene lookup returns CDR1 SGHAT and CDR2 FQNNGV. This CDR3 reads CASSLWRTETQYF. The CDR3 DNA follows: TGTGCCAGCAGCTTATGGCGAACGGAGACCCAGTACTTC.